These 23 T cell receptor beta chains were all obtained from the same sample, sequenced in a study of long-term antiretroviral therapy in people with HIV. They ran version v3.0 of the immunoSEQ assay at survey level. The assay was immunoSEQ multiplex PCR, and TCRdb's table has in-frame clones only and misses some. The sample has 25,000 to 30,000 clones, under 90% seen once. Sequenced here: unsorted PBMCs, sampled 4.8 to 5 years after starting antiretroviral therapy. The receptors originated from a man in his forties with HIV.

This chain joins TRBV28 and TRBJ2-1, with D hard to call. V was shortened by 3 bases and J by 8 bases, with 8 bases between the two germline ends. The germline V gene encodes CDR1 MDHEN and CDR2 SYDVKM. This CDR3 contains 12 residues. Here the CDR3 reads CASSFSGDEQFF. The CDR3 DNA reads TGTGCCAGCAGTTTCAGTGGGGATGAGCAGTTCTTC.

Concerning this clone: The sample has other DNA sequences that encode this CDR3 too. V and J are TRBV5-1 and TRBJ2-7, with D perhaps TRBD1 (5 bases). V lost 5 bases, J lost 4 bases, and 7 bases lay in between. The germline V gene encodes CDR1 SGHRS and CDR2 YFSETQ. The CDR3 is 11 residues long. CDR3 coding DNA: TGCGCCAGCAGGGGGCCGTACGAGCAGTACTTC. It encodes CASRGPYEQYF.

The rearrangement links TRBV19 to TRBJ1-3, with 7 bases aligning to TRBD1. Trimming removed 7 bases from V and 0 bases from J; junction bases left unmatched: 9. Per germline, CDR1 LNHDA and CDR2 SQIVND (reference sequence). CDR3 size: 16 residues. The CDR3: CASTWDSAASGNTIYF. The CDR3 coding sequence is TGTGCCAGTACCTGGGACAGTGCGGCCTCTGGAAACACCATATATTTT.

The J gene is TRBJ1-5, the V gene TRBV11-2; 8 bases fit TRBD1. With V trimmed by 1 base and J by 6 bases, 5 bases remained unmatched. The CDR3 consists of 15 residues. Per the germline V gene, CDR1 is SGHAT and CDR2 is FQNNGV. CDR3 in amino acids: CASSLAGGMRQPQHF. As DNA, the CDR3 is TGTGCCAGCAGCTTAGCAGGGGGCATGCGTCAGCCCCAGCATTTT. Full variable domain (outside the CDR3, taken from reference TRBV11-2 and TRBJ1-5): EAGVAQSPRYKIIEKRQSVAFWCNPISGHATLYWYQQILGQGPKLLIQFQNNGVVDDSQLPKDRFSAERLKGVDSTLKIQPAKLEDSAVYLCASSLAGGMRQPQHFGDGTRLSIL.

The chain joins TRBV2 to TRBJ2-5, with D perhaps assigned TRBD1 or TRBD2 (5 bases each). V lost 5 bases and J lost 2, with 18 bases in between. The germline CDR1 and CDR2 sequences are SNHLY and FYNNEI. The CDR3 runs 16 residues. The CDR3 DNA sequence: TGTGCCAGCAGTCTCGGGCCCGAGGGGCCTCAAGAGACCCAGTACTTC. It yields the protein CASSLGPEGPQETQYF.

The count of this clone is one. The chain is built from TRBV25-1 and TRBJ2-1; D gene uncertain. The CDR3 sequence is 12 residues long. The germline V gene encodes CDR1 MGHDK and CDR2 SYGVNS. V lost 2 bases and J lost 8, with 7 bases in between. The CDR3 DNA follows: TGTGCCAGCAGTGAAACGTGGGATGAGCAGTTCTTC. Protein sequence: CASSETWDEQFF.

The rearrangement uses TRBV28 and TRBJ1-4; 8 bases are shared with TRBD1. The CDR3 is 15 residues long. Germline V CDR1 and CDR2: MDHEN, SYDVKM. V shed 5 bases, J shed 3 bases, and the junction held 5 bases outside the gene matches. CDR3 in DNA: TGTGCCAGCAGTCTACCGGGACAGGCTAATGAAAAACTGTTTTTT. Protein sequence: CASSLPGQANEKLFF.

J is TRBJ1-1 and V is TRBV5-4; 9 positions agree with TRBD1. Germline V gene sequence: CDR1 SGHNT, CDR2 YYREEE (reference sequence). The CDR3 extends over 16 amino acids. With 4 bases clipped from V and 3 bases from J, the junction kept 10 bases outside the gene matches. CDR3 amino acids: CASSKPGQGTHTEAFF. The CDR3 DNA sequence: TGTGCCAGCAGCAAGCCGGGACAGGGAACGCACACTGAAGCTTTCTTT.

The CDR3 loop reads CASSTSGGPSGETQYF. CDR3 sequence (DNA): TGTGCCAGCAGTACTAGCGGGGGACCCTCAGGAGAGACCCAGTACTTC. The V and J genes are TRBV9 and TRBJ2-5, with 11 bases lining up with TRBD2. V lost 5 bases and J lost 4; bases outside the gene matches: 10. CDR3 length: 16 amino acids. Germline V gene data show CDR1 as SGDLS and CDR2 as YYNGEE.

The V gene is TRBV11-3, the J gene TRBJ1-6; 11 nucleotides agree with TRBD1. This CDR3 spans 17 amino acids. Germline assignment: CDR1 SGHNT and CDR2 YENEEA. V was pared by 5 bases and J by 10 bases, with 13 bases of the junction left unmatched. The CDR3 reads CASSHGEDRGLGSPLHF. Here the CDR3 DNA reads TGTGCCAGCAGCCACGGGGAGGACAGGGGGCTTGGCTCACCCCTCCACTTT.

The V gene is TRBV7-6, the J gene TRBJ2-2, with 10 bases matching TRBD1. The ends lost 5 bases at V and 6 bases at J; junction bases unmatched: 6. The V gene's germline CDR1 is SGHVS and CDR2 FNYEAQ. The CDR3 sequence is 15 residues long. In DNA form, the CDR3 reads TGTGCCAGCAGCCCAGGACAGGGGGGGTCCGGGGAGCTGTTTTTT. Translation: CASSPGQGGSGELFF.

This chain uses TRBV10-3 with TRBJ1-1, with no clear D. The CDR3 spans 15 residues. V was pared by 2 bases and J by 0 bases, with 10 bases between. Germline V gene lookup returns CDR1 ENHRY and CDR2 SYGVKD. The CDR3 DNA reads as TGTGCCATCAGTGAGGCGGGTACCCTGAACACTGAAGCTTTCTTT. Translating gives CAISEAGTLNTEAFF.

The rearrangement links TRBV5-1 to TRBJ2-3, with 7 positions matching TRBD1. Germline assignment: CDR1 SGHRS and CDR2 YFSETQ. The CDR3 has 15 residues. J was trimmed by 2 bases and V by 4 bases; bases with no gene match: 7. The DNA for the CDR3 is TGCGCCAGCAGCCCGATGACAGGGACCACAGATACGCAGTATTTT. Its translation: CASSPMTGTTDTQYF.

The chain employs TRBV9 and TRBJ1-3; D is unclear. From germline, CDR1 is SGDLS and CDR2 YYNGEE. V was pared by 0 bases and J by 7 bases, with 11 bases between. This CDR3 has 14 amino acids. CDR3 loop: CASSVDTQSNTIYF. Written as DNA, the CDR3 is TGTGCCAGCAGCGTAGACACTCAATCGAACACCATATATTTT.

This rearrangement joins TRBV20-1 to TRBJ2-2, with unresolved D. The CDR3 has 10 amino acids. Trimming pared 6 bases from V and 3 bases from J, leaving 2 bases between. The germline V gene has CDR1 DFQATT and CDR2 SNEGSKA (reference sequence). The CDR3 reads CSADTGELFF. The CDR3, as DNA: TGCAGTGCCGACACCGGGGAGCTGTTTTTT.

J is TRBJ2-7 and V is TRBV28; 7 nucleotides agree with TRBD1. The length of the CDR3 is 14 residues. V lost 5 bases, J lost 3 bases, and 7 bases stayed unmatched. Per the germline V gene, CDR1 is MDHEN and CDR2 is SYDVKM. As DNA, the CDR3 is TGTGCCAGCAGTCTACAGGGGTTGAACTACGAGCAGTACTTC. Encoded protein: CASSLQGLNYEQYF. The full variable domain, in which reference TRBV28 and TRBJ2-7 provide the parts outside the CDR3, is DVKVTQSSRYLVKRTGEKVFLECVQDMDHENMFWYRQDPGLGLRLIYFSYDVKMKEKGDIPEGYSVSREKKERFSLILESASTNQTSMYLCASSLQGLNYEQYFGPGTRLTVT.

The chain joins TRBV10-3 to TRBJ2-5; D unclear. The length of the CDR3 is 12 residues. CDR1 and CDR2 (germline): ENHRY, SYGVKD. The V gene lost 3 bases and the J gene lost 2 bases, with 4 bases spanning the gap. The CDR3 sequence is CAISDPQETQYF. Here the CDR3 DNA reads TGTGCCATCAGTGACCCACAAGAGACCCAGTACTTC.

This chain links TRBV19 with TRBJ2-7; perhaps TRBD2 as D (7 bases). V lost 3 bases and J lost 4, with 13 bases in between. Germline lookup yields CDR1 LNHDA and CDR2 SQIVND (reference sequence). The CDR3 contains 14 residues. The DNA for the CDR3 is TGTGCCAGTAGTATCGGCGGGGGCCGGTACGAGCAGTACTTC. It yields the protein CASSIGGGRYEQYF.

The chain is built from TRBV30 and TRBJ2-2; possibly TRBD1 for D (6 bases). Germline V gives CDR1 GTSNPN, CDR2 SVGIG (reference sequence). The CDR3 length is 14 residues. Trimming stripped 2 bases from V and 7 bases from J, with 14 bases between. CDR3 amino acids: CAWSSGQPGGELFF. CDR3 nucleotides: TGTGCCTGGAGTTCCGGACAGCCGGGCGGGGAGCTGTTTTTT.

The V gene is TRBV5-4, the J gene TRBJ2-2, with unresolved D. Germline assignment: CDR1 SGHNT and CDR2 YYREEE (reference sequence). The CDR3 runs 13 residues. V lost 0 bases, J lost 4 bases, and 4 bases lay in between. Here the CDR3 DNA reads TGTGCCAGCAGCTTGGGTCCCACCGGGGAGCTGTTTTTT. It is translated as CASSLGPTGELFF.

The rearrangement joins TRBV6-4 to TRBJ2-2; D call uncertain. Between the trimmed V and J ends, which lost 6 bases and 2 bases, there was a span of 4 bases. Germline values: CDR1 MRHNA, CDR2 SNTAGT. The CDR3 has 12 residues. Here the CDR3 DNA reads TGTGCCAGCAGCGACAACACCGGGGAGCTGTTTTTT. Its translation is CASSDNTGELFF.

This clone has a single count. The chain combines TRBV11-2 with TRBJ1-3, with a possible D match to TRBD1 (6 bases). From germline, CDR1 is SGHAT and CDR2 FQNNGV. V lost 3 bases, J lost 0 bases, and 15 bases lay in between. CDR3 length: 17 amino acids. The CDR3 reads CASSFLGRQVSGNTIYF. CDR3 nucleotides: TGTGCCAGCAGCTTTCTAGGGCGACAGGTCTCTGGAAACACCATATATTTT.

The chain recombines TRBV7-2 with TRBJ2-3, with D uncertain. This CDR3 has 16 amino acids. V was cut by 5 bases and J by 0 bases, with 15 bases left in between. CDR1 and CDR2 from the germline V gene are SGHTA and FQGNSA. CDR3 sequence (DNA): TGTGCCAGCAGCCTCCCCAGGAGTACTAGCACAGATACGCAGTATTTT. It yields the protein CASSLPRSTSTDTQYF.